The clone carrying this TCR beta chain has a handful of counts. Its specificity is not known. TCRdb redid the calling of the RT-PCR reads with MiXCR, one entry per CDR3 protein. The sample contains about 650,000 distinct CDR3 sequences, about 15% of which appear only once. V lost 4 bases and J lost 5, with 8 bases in between. Germline V gives CDR1 LGHDT, CDR2 YNNKEL (reference sequence). This CDR3 contains 13 residues. This sample is part of a study of response to subunit inactivated influenza vaccine. Study-wide results and limits: Authors suggested that a seasonal influenza vaccination recruits few new T cells each time.

The chain combines TRBV3-1 with TRBJ2-2; D is undetermined. The sequence was obtained from a man aged 50-60 years who received an inactivated influenza vaccine. The sequencing used PBMCs from blood, collected 14 to 15 days before vaccination. The CDR3 sequence: CASSRSRTGELFF. The CDR3 DNA sequence: TGTGCCAGCAGCCGCTCCCGGACCGGGGAGCTGTTTTTT.